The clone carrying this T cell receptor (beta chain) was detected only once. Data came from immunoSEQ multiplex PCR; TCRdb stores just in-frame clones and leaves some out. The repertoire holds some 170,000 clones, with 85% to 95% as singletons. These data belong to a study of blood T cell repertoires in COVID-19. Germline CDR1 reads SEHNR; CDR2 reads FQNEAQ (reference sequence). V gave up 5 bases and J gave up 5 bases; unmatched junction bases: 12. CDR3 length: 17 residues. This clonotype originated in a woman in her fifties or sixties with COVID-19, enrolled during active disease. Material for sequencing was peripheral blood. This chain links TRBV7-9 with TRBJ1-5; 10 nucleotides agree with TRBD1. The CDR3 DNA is TGTGCCAGCAGCATGACAGGGGGCGAGGGTCGGTATCAGCCCCAGCATTTT. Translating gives CASSMTGGEGRYQPQHF.